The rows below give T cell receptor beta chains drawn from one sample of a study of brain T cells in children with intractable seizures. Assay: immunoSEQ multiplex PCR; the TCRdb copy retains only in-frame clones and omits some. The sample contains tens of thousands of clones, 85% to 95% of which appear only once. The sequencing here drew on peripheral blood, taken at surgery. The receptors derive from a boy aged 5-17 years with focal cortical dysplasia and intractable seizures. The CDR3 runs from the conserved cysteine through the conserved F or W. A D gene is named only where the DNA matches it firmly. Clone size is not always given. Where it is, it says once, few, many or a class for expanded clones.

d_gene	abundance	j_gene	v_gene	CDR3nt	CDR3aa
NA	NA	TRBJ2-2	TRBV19	TGTGCCAGTAGTATGCCTCCGAGACCACGGGGCACCGGGGAGCTGTTTTTT	CASSMPPRPRGTGELFF
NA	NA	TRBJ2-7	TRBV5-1	TGCGCCAGCAGCTTGGTTCGGGACTCCTACGAGCAGTACTTC	CASSLVRDSYEQYF
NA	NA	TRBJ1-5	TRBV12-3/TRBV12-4	TGTGCCAGCAGTTTAGCGAACAAGCCCCAGCATTTT	CASSLANKPQHF
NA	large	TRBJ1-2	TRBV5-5	TGTGCCAGCAGCCCACTCGGGGTGGGCGGCGGCTATGGCTACACCTTC	CASSPLGVGGGYGYTF
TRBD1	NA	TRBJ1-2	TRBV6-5	TGTGCCAGCAGTCAAACAGGGGGGGCTGGCTATGGCTACACCTTC	CASSQTGGAGYGYTF
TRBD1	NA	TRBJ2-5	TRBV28	TGTGCCAGCAGCACCCCCGCCGGGACAGGGGGCGAAAGAGAGACCCAGTACTTC	CASSTPAGTGGERETQYF
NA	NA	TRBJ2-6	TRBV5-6	TGTGCCAGCAGCCAAGGGCTTTCTGGGGCCAACGTCCTGACTTTC	CASSQGLSGANVLTF
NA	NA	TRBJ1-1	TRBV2	TGTGCCAGCGCCGTCCGGGTGAACACTGAAGCTTTCTTT	CASAVRVNTEAFF
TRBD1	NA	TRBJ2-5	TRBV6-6	TGTGCCAGCAGTCCGGGACAGGGGTCGGATAGGAGCTGGGAGACCCAGTACTTC	CASSPGQGSDRSWETQYF
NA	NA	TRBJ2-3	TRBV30	TGTGCCTGGAGTGTAGGAGGGAGCACAGATACGCAGTATTTT	CAWSVGGSTDTQYF
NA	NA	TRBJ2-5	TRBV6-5	TGTGCCAGCCATACGGGGGCCCGGGAGACCCAGTACTTC	CASHTGARETQYF
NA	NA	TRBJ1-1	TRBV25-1	TGTGCCAGCAGTGTTGGTAACACTGAAGCTTTCTTT	CASSVGNTEAFF
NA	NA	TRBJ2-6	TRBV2	TGTGCCGTCCGGGCCTCTGGGGCCAACGTCCTGACTTTC	CAVRASGANVLTF
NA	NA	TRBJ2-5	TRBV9	TGTGCCAGCAGCGTAGGGGGGAAAGAGACCCAGTACTTC	CASSVGGKETQYF
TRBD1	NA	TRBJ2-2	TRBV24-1	TGTGCCACCAGTGATGGACAGGGCGATGCCGGGGAGCTGTTTTTT	CATSDGQGDAGELFF
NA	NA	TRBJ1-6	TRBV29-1	TGCAGCGTTGAATTTACGGCAGGGCGTGGAGTAAATTCACCCCTCCACTTT	CSVEFTAGRGVNSPLHF
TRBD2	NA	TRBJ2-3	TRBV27	TGTGCCAGCAGTTTAACCCTAGCGGGAGGCTCGAGCACAGATACGCAGTATTTT	CASSLTLAGGSSTDTQYF
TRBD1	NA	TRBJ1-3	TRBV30	TGTGCCTGGATTATACAGGGGGGAAACACCATATATTTT	CAWIIQGGNTIYF
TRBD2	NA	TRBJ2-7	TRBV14	TGTGCCAGCAGCCAACCACGTGGAGCGGGGCCCCCCGAGCAGTACTTC	CASSQPRGAGPPEQYF
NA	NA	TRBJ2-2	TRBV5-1	TGCGCCAGCAGCTTGGCCGGGGGGCCAAACACCGGGGAGCTGTTTTTT	CASSLAGGPNTGELFF
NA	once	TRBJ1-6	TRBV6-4	TGTGCCAGCAGTGACTCGGCCGGGAATTCACCCCTCCACTTT	CASSDSAGNSPLHF
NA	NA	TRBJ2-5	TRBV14	TGTGCCAGCAGCCAAGATTGGATGCGCCAAGAGACCCAGTACTTC	CASSQDWMRQETQYF
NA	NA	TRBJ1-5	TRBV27	TGTGCCAGCAGTTTATCCGGGACATCGAGCAATCAGCCCCAGCATTTT	CASSLSGTSSNQPQHF